Given below is one T cell receptor (beta chain) in context. Its antigen is unidentified. Healthy bone marrow donors supplied every sample. This specimen comes from a study of cytomegalovirus exposure and HLA in healthy donors. In the PCR, 60 Vbeta and 13 Jbeta primers were used. Profiling relied on immunoSEQ multiplex PCR, and the TCRdb table lists in-frame clones only, not all of them. The data contain fewer than 200,000 clones, 71% of them singletons. Notes on the study in general: CMV antigen specificity of three CMV-associated chains was confirmed in vitro. In an earlier analysis, productive rearrangement rates for most beta V segments clustered near 87% or 30%. It was only CMV serostatus that was available as immune exposure information.

This TCR was sampled from a woman in her 30s in good health and CMV-seronegative. The specimen was PBMCs.

CDR3 sequence (DNA): TGTGCCAGCAGCTTGTACCCCCCTAGGACTAGCGGCAATGAGCAGTTCTTC. Its protein product is CASSLYPPRTSGNEQFF. This chain joins TRBV7-3 and TRBJ2-1, with 10 bases aligning to TRBD2. Germline-derived CDR1 and CDR2 are SGHTA and FQGTGA. The CDR3 sequence is 17 residues long. V lost 3 bases, J lost 6 bases, and 11 bases stayed unmatched.